This T cell receptor beta chain was identified during a study of CD8+ T cells in alopecia areata. Overall study results and limits: Patients shared TCRs less clearly than mice did, possibly for HLA-related reasons.

Notes on this clone: The antigen is undetermined.

cDNA serving as the sequencing template came from extracted, reverse transcribed RNA. Profiling relied on immunoSEQ multiplex PCR, and the TCRdb table lists in-frame clones only, not all of them. The sample holds 89,000 or so clones, about 51% seen once. CDR1 is SGHAT and CDR2 is FQNNGV in the germline V gene. The CDR3 spans 17 residues. V lost 3 bases to trimming and J lost 4 bases; unmatched junction nucleotides: 7. This TCR derives from a human donor with alopecia areata. The source material was NKG2D-high CD8+ T cells sorted from blood. The V gene is TRBV11-2, the J gene TRBJ2-3; 13 bases line up with TRBD2. This chain's CDR3 is CASSFIGLAGVADTQYF. The DNA for the CDR3 is TGTGCCAGCAGCTTCATAGGACTAGCGGGAGTTGCAGATACGCAGTATTTT.